This T cell receptor (beta chain) was sequenced in a study of long-term antiretroviral therapy in people with HIV. General study results and limits: HIV repertoires showed narrower CDR3 length ranges than controls.

About this clone itself: The antigen is not known.

V dropped 3 bases and J dropped 4; count of bases not matched to a gene: 10. The CDR3 spans 17 residues. Germline V CDR1 and CDR2: MNHNS, SASEGT. Researchers report immunoSEQ v3.0 was run at survey level. Here immunoSEQ multiplex PCR was the method, and the copy in TCRdb shows in-frame clones only, minus some. The sample lists about 25,000 clones, about four fifths occurring once. This clonotype was sampled from a young man with HIV. Sample: unsorted PBMCs, taken 3 years after starting antiretroviral therapy. The chain links TRBV6-1 to TRBJ2-3, with TRBD1 matching 10 bases. CDR3 residues: CASSDNSGQGMADTQYF. The CDR3 DNA follows: TGTGCCAGCAGTGATAACTCGGGACAGGGGATGGCAGATACGCAGTATTTT.